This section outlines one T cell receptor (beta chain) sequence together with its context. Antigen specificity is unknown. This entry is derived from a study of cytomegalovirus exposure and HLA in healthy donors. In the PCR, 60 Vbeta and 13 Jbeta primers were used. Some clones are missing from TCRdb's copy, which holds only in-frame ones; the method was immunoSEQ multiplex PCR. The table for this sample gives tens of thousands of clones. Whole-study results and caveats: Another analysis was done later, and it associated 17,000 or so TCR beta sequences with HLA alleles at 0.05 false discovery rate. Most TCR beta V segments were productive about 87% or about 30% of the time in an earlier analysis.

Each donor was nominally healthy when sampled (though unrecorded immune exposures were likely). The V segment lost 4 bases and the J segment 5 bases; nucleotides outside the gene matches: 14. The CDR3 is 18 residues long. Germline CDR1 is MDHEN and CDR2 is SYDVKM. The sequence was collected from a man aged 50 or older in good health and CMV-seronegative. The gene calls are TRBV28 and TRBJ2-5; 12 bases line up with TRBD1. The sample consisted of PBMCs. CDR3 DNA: TGTGCCAGCAGTTCTGATGACCCGGGACAGGGGGCGTCGGAGACCCAGTACTTC. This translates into CASSSDDPGQGASETQYF.